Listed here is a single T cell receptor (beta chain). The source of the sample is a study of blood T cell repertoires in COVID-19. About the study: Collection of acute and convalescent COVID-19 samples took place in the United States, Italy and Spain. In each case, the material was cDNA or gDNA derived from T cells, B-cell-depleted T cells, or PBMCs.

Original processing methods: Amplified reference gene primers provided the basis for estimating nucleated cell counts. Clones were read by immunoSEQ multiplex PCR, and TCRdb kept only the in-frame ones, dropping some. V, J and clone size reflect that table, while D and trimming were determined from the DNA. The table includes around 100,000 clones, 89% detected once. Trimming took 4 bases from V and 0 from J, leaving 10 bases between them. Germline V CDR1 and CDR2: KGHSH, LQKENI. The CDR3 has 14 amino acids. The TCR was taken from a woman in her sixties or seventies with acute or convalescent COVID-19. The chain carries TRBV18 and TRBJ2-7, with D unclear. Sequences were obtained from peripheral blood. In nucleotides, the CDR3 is TGTGCCAGCTCACGTTCCCTCAGCTCCTACGAGCAGTACTTC. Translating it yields CASSRSLSSYEQYF.